This TCR beta chain was obtained from a study of control samples from healthy donors and cancer patients. The CDR3 runs to 13 residues. Germline V CDR1 and CDR2: LNHNV, YYDKDF (reference sequence). V shed 3 bases and J shed 4 bases, with 7 bases lying between them. Data came from immunoSEQ multiplex PCR; TCRdb stores just in-frame clones and leaves some out. Of under 40,000 clones detected, 80% to 90% appear once; the ten largest clones hold about 22%. The source is a woman between 55 and 75 years old with lung cancer. This chain joins TRBV15 and TRBJ1-3, with D possibly matching TRBD1 (5 bases). The sequencing sample was made of PBMCs. CDR3 sequence reads: CATSRRTGNTIYF. The CDR3 bases are TGTGCCACCAGCAGGAGGACAGGAAACACCATATATTTT.